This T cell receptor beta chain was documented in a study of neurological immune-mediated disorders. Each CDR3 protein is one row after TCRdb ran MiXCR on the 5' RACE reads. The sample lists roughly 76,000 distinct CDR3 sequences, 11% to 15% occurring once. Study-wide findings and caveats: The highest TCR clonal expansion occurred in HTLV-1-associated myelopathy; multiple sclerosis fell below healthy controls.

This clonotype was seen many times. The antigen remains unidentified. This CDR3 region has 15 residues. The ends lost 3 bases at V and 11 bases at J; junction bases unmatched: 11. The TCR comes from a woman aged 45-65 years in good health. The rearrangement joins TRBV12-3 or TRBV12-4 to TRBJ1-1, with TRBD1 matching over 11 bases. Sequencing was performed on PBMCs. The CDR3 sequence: CASSLVGQGASVAFF. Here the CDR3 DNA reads TGTGCCAGCAGTTTGGTAGGACAGGGGGCAAGCGTGGCTTTCTTT.